The 20 T cell receptor beta chains listed next were all sequenced from one sample in a study of T cells in Graves' hyperthyroidism and ophthalmopathy. Amplified regions were TCR beta CDR3 sequences from RNA transcripts. HTBI primers were used for first-round RT-PCR of the TCR CDR3. TCRdb recomputed calls from the multiplex PCR reads with MiXCR, one row per CDR3 protein. The data hold 450,000 to 700,000 distinct CDR3 sequences, with 46% observed a single time. Sequences were obtained from peripheral blood or thyroid tissue (not recorded which). The receptors originated from an adult woman with Graves' disease, either hyperthyroidism or ophthalmopathy (not recorded which).

The chain carries TRBV19 and TRBJ2-5; 7 bases line up with TRBD2. The V gene end was trimmed by 9 bases and the J gene end by 2 bases; junction bases not matched to a gene: 15. This CDR3 has 16 residues. The V gene's germline CDR1 is LNHDA and CDR2 SQIVND (reference sequence). In nucleotides, the CDR3 is TGTGCCAGCAGCCCCTCCCGTTCTAGCGGACAAGAGACCCAGTACTTC. The encoded protein is CASSPSRSSGQETQYF.

The chain is built from TRBV29-1 and TRBJ2-7, with D perhaps TRBD2 (6 bases). The CDR3 runs 14 residues. Germline CDR1 SQVTM, CDR2 ANQGSEA. The V gene lost 2 bases and the J gene lost 0 bases, with 11 bases spanning the gap. DNA of the CDR3: TGCAGCGTTGAACGGGACGGGAGCTCCTACGAGCAGTACTTC. Its protein is CSVERDGSSYEQYF.

The table lists this clonotype with a few counts. The V call is TRBV5-6, the J call TRBJ1-3; tentative D call: TRBD1 (6 bases). V lost 2 bases and J lost 5, with 14 bases in between. Germline V lookup: CDR1 SGHDT, CDR2 YYEEEE. The CDR3 spans 15 residues. The CDR3 sequence is CASSLFQGSRNTIYF. The CDR3 DNA reads as TGTGCCAGCAGCTTATTTCAGGGGAGCCGAAACACCATATATTTT.

This chain links TRBV6-5 with TRBJ2-3, with D hard to call. CDR3 length: 13 amino acids. Trimming shortened V by 4 bases and J by 6 bases, and 11 bases separated the two germline ends. Germline loops: CDR1 MNHEY, CDR2 SVGAGI. CDR3 in amino acids: CASSFLLGDTQYF. As DNA, the CDR3 is TGTGCCAGCAGTTTTCTCCTCGGGGATACGCAGTATTTT.

J is TRBJ1-6 and V is TRBV7-8, with D tentatively TRBD1 (5 bases). The ends were cut back, 3 bases at V and 7 bases at J, with 16 bases in the middle. Germline V gene sequence: CDR1 SGHVS, CDR2 FQNEAQ. This CDR3 comprises 16 residues. The chain's CDR3 is CASSLRDFHGNSPLHF. CDR3 sequence (DNA): TGTGCCAGCAGCTTGAGGGACTTCCACGGGAATTCACCCCTCCACTTT. The variable domain in full, completed from reference TRBV7-8 and TRBJ1-6, reads GAGVSQSPRYKVAKRGQDVALRCDPISGHVSLFWYQQALGQGPEFLTYFQNEAQLDKSGLPSDRFFAERPEGSVSTLKIQRTQQEDSAVYLCASSLRDFHGNSPLHFGNGTRLTVT.

The chain couples TRBV2 to TRBJ1-1, with TRBD1 as a possible D gene (5 bases). V was cut by 2 bases and J by 11 bases, with 9 bases left in between. The CDR3 loop spans 11 amino acids. CDR1 is SNHLY and CDR2 is FYNNEI in the germline V gene. The chain's CDR3 is CASSEQGLAFF. DNA of the CDR3: TGTGCCAGCAGTGAACAGGGCTTGGCTTTCTTT.

This clonotype has a count of ten or more. CDR3 coding DNA: TGTGCCAGCGGACGAGGGAGGGACACTGAAGCTTTCTTT. This sequence encodes CASGRGRDTEAFF. V gene TRBV6-5 combines with J gene TRBJ1-1, with D uncertain. CDR3 length: 13 residues. Trimming cost V 8 bases and J 3 bases, with 13 bases left between them. CDR1 MNHEY and CDR2 SVGAGI come from the germline V gene.

There are many counts of this clonotype. The chain combines TRBV20-1 with TRBJ1-5; possibly TRBD1 for D (5 bases). Germline lookup yields CDR1 DFQATT and CDR2 SNEGSKA (reference sequence). Between the trimmed V and J ends, which lost 5 bases and 5 bases, there was a span of 13 bases. The CDR3 is made up of 13 amino acids. The DNA of the CDR3 is TGCAGTGCTCAAGCCCCGGGGGATCAGCCCCAGCATTTT. Amino acid sequence: CSAQAPGDQPQHF.

The rearrangement joins TRBV3-1 to TRBJ2-2, with TRBD2 matching 8 bases. Looked up from germline, CDR1 is LGHDT and CDR2 is YNNKEL (reference sequence). V lost 4 bases to trimming and J lost 3 bases; unmatched junction nucleotides: 4. The CDR3 runs to 15 residues. The CDR3 sequence: CASSRAGEDTGELFF. The DNA of the CDR3 is TGTGCCAGCAGCCGAGCGGGAGAGGACACCGGGGAGCTGTTTTTT.

There are a few counts of this clonotype. V usage is TRBV7-8 and J usage is TRBJ2-7; 10 nucleotides line up with TRBD1. Germline values: CDR1 SGHVS, CDR2 FQNEAQ. The V and J ends lost 8 bases and 7 bases, in that order; junction bases with no gene match: 14. This CDR3 spans 15 amino acids. The CDR3 region has the DNA TGTGCCAGCTACCAGGGGGGACAGGGGTTACGGGAGCAGTACTTC. Translated, it gives CASYQGGQGLREQYF. Using reference TRBV7-8 and TRBJ2-7 for the parts outside the CDR3, the full variable domain is GAGVSQSPRYKVAKRGQDVALRCDPISGHVSLFWYQQALGQGPEFLTYFQNEAQLDKSGLPSDRFFAERPEGSVSTLKIQRTQQEDSAVYLCASYQGGQGLREQYFGPGTRLTVT.

This clonotype has ten or more counts. The rearrangement links TRBV6-1 to TRBJ1-2; weak D call: TRBD1 (5 bases). The CDR3 consists of 14 residues. Trimming pared 2 bases from V and 6 bases from J, leaving 13 bases between. CDR1 and CDR2 from the germline V gene are MNHNS and SASEGT. The CDR3 region is CASSEIVRVNGYTF. CDR3 DNA: TGTGCCAGCAGTGAAATCGTCAGGGTAAATGGCTACACCTTC.

For this clonotype: The conserved closing phenylalanine or tryptophan is absent in this CDR3, likely reflecting a read error. The DNA is left out, because the CDR3 cannot be placed on it with certainty; the CDR3 is given as TCRdb lists it. The chain uses TRBV7-6 and TRBJ1-4; the DNA was not used to check the table's D call, TRBD1. The CDR3 region is 8 residues in length, termini included. CDR1 is SGHVS and CDR2 is FNYEAQ in the germline V gene. The CDR3 protein is CASSLGGY.

This clonotype has just a few counts. V is TRBV7-9 and J is TRBJ2-7, with D perhaps assigned TRBD1 or TRBD2 (5 bases each). In germline, CDR1 is SEHNR, CDR2 FQNEAQ (reference sequence). V lost 8 bases to trimming and J lost 4 bases, with 18 bases between them. CDR3 length: 14 residues. The CDR3 spells CASLENGGKYEQYF. CDR3 in DNA: TGTGCCAGCCTCGAAAATGGGGGAAAATACGAGCAGTACTTC.

This clonotype has only a few counts. The chain employs TRBV7-2 and TRBJ1-5; D not certain. This CDR3 comprises 13 residues. In germline, CDR1 is SGHTA, CDR2 FQGNSA. V was shortened by 5 bases and J by 3 bases, with 8 bases between the two germline ends. The CDR3 DNA reads TGTGCCAGCAGCCCTCCCCCCAATCAGCCCCAGCATTTT. Translation: CASSPPPNQPQHF. Using reference TRBV7-2 and TRBJ1-5 for the parts outside the CDR3, the full variable domain is GAGVSQSPSNKVTEKGKDVELRCDPISGHTALYWYRQSLGQGLEFLIYFQGNSAPDKSGLPSDRFSAERTGGSVSTLTIQRTQQEDSAVYLCASSPPPNQPQHFGDGTRLSIL.

The J gene is TRBJ2-7, the V gene TRBV7-9; D is unclear. In germline, CDR1 is SEHNR, CDR2 FQNEAQ (reference sequence). This CDR3 contains 11 residues. V lost 4 bases and J lost 6, with 7 bases in between. The CDR3 region has the DNA TGTGCCAGCAGCTCCACTCCCGAGCAGTACTTC. Protein: CASSSTPEQYF.

The chain joins TRBV15 to TRBJ2-2, with unresolved D. Germline values: CDR1 LNHNV, CDR2 YYDKDF (reference sequence). The CDR3 runs to 16 residues. The V gene lost 1 base and the J gene lost 0 bases, with 9 bases spanning the gap. CDR3 nucleotide sequence: TGTGCCACCAGCAGAGGGACGGGCGCGAACACCGGGGAGCTGTTTTTT. It encodes CATSRGTGANTGELFF.

The chain is built from TRBV9 and TRBJ1-6, with 10 bases aligning to TRBD1. The CDR3 extends over 15 amino acids. From germline, CDR1 is SGDLS and CDR2 YYNGEE. J lost 10 bases, V lost 0 bases, and 4 bases had no gene match. The CDR3 region has the DNA TGTGCCAGCAGCGTAGCGGGGACAGGGGACTCACCCCTCCACTTT. Translated, it gives CASSVAGTGDSPLHF.

This clonotype was seen a few times. The chain recombines TRBV29-1 with TRBJ1-1; a weak D match, TRBD1 (5 bases). This CDR3 has 12 amino acids. Germline lookup yields CDR1 SQVTM and CDR2 ANQGSEA. Trimming pared 7 bases from V and 1 base from J, leaving 10 bases between. The DNA for the CDR3 is TGCAGCGGGATCCAGGGGAACACTGAAGCTTTCTTT. It codes for CSGIQGNTEAFF.

The gene calls are TRBV10-3 and TRBJ1-1; 8 bases agree with TRBD1. The ends lost 2 bases at V and 1 base at J; junction bases unmatched: 3. The CDR3 is made up of 15 amino acids. Germline loops: CDR1 ENHRY, CDR2 SYGVKD. CDR3 in DNA: TGTGCCATCAGTGAGGAGGGGACAGGGAACACTGAAGCTTTCTTT. Amino acid sequence: CAISEEGTGNTEAFF.

The chain is built from TRBV19 and TRBJ2-3, with D unresolved. Germline V CDR1 and CDR2: LNHDA, SQIVND (reference sequence). Trimming stripped 1 base from V and 5 bases from J, with 7 bases between. The CDR3 sequence is 13 residues long. CDR3 coding DNA: TGTGCCAGTAGTATAGGACCCGGAGATACGCAGTATTTT. Protein sequence: CASSIGPGDTQYF.